The TCR beta chain described here comes from a study of identical twins. Study-level points and caveats: Whereas memory repertoires showed no such difference, abundant cord blood beta clonotypes carried fewer insertions. Cross-sectional statistical analysis was relied on for the conclusions, without the same donors being followed. Within monozygotic twins, out-of-frame TCR alpha sharing was underestimated by the models.

In regard to this clonotype: Its target is not known.

Germline loops: CDR1 SGHTA, CDR2 FQGNSA. Trimming pared 4 bases from V and 5 bases from J, leaving 20 bases between. The CDR3 spans 17 residues. MiXCR, applied by TCRdb to the 5' RACE reads, yields one record per CDR3 protein. Of about 340,000 distinct CDR3 sequences in the sample, approximately 13% were seen once. These same records also appear under a second study, on yellow fever vaccine responses in identical twins. That work contributes: Reports say the vaccine T cell response in twins looked partly convergent and partly personalized.

The genes are TRBV7-2 and TRBJ2-2; the D is unclear. Source material: CD8+ T cells sorted from blood. This TCR was sampled from a woman aged 18-29 years in good health. This CDR3 reads CASSSPFRQGNTGELFF. CDR3 nucleotides: TGTGCCAGCAGCTCACCCTTTAGGCAAGGGAATACCGGGGAGCTGTTTTTT.